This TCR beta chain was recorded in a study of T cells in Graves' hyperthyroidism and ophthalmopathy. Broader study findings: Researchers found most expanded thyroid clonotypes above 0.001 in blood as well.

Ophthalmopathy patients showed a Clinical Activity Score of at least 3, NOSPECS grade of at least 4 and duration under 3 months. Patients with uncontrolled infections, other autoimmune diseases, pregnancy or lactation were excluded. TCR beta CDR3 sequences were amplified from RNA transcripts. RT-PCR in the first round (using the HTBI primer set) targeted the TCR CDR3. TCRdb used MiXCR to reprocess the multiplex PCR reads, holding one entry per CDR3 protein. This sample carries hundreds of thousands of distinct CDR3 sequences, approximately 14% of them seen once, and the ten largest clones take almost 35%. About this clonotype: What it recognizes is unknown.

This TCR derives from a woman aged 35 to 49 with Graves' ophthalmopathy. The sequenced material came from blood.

CDR3 coding DNA: TGTGCCTGGAGTGCGAGGGGGGTGGCTTCACCCCTCCACTTT. Translated, it gives CAWSARGVASPLHF. This chain joins TRBV30 and TRBJ1-6; D may be TRBD1 (6 bases). The CDR3 contains 14 residues. The germline V gene encodes CDR1 GTSNPN and CDR2 SVGIG (reference sequence). V was trimmed by 1 base and J by 9 bases, leaving 13 bases between them.